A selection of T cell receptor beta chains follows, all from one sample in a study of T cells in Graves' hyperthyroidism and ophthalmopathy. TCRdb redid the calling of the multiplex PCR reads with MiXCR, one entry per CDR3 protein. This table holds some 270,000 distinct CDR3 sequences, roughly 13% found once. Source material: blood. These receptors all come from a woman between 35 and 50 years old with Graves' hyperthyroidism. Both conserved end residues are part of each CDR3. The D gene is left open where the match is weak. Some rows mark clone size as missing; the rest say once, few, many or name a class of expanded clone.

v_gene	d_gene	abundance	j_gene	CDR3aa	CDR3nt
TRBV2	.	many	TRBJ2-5	CASRQSGTSETQYF	TGTGCCAGCAGACAGTCCGGGACCAGCGAGACCCAGTACTTC
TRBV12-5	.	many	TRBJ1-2	CASGLVKFKANYGYTF	TGTGCTAGTGGTTTGGTAAAATTTAAGGCCAACTATGGCTACACCTTC
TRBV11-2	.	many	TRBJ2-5	CASSLDLAQTTQYF	TGTGCCAGCAGCTTAGATCTGGCCCAGACCACCCAGTACTTC
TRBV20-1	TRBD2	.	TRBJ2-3	CSARSRTSGRADTQYF	TGCAGTGCTAGATCCCGGACTAGCGGGAGGGCAGATACGCAGTATTTT
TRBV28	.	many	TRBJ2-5	CASSLAVEGLEETQYF	TGTGCCAGCAGTTTGGCCGTGGAGGGGCTGGAGGAGACCCAGTACTTC
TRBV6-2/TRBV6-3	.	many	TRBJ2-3	CASSPTSEPTDTQYF	TGTGCCAGCAGTCCCACATCCGAACCCACAGATACGCAGTATTTT
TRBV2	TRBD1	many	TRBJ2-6	CASGQGYGANVLTF	TGTGCCAGCGGACAGGGGTATGGGGCCAACGTCCTGACTTTC
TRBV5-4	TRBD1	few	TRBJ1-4	CASSLESGGGEKLFF	TGTGCCAGCAGCTTGGAGTCAGGGGGCGGTGAAAAACTGTTTTTT
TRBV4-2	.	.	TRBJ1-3	CASSQDEAGTGNTIYF	TGTGCCAGCAGCCAAGATGAGGCAGGGACTGGAAACACCATATATTTT
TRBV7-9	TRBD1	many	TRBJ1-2	CASTGGKDGYTF	TGTGCTTCGACAGGGGGAAAGGATGGCTACACCTTC
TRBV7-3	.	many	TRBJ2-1	CASSPSGVTNEQFF	TGTGCCAGCAGCCCTTCGGGAGTTACCAATGAGCAGTTCTTC
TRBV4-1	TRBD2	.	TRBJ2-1	CASSPYGTGGEQFF	TGCGCCAGCAGCCCTTACGGGACGGGGGGTGAGCAGTTCTTC
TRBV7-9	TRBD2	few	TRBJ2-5	CASSPRTSGSRETQYF	TGTGCCAGCAGCCCACGGACTAGCGGGAGCAGGGAGACCCAGTACTTC
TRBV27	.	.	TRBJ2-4	CASSLLGAGNIQYF	TGTGCCAGCAGTCTACTGGGGGCAGGGAACATTCAGTACTTC